This T cell receptor beta chain was sequenced for a study of graft-versus-host responses after intestinal transplantation. General study results and limits: Investigators detected GvH clones in recipient marrow, with some emerging earlier in ileum or blood.

Comment on this clone: Its matching antigen is unknown.

Libraries were prepared by immunoSEQ multiplex PCR; TCRdb keeps only in-frame clonotypes and omits some of them. Of over 85,000 clones listed, over 85% were seen once; the top ten hold about 0.51%. CDR3 length: 14 residues. V lost 4 bases and J 4 bases, leaving 14 bases between the germline ends. Germline-derived CDR1 and CDR2 are MNHEY and SMNVEV (reference sequence). The input for sequencing was unstimulated CD8+ T cells sorted from spleen or lymph node cells, taken before intestinal transplant. The chain uses TRBV27 and TRBJ2-7; tentative D call: TRBD2 (6 bases). The sequence was collected from a human donor who received an intestinal transplant. The CDR3 nucleotides read TGTGCCAGCAGTTACGGGGGTGGCGGATACGAGCAGTACTTC. Its protein is CASSYGGGGYEQYF.